The 4 T cell receptor beta chains in this list originate from one sample, sequenced in a study of T-cell memory formation after mild COVID-19. TCRdb re-analysed the 5' RACE reads in MiXCR, keeping a single row per CDR3 protein. The sample has hundreds of thousands of distinct CDR3 sequences, 17% seen once. Input material: PBMCs or a T cell subset sorted from them (not recorded which). All receptors derive from an adult woman who had mild COVID-19 (a few samples of this study predate the infection). Cell type and time point are not known.

The chain combines TRBV5-1 with TRBJ2-7, with 13 bases lining up with TRBD2. The germline V gene has CDR1 SGHRS and CDR2 YFSETQ. The ends lost 1 base at V and 5 bases at J; junction bases unmatched: 3. The CDR3 length is 15 residues. The CDR3 spells CASSLLGLAGDEQYF. CDR3 sequence (DNA): TGCGCCAGCAGCTTGCTCGGACTAGCGGGAGACGAGCAGTACTTC.

This clonotype was seen only a few times. Here the CDR3 DNA reads TGTGCCACCAGTGATAGTAGTAGCGGGAATTTAGATACGCAGTATTTT. This encodes CATSDSSSGNLDTQYF. V usage is TRBV24-1 and J usage is TRBJ2-3; the match to TRBD2 covers 8 bases. The germline gives CDR1 KGHDR, CDR2 SFDVKD. J gave up 5 bases and V 3 bases, and 9 bases lay outside the gene matches. This CDR3 is built from 16 residues.

V usage is TRBV25-1 and J usage is TRBJ2-1, with TRBD2 matching 9 bases. V lost 4 bases to trimming and J lost 7 bases; unmatched junction nucleotides: 5. The CDR3 has 14 residues. The germline CDR1 and CDR2 sequences are MGHDK and SYGVNS. The CDR3: CASSGGLAQNEQFF. The CDR3 coding sequence is TGTGCCAGCAGTGGGGGACTAGCCCAAAATGAGCAGTTCTTC.

This clonotype was detected a few times. The J gene is TRBJ1-1, the V gene TRBV12-3 or TRBV12-4; TRBD1 aligns across 9 bases. V lost 5 bases to trimming and J lost 12 bases; unmatched junction nucleotides: 7. CDR3 length: 12 amino acids. In DNA, the CDR3 is TGTGCCAGCAGTCGGGGACAGGGACGAACTTTCTTT. Protein product: CASSRGQGRTFF.